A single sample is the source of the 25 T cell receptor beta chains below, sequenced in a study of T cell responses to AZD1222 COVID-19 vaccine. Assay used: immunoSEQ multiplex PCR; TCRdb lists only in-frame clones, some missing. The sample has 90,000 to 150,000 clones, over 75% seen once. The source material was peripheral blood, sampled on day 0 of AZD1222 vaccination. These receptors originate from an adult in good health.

The CDR3 DNA sequence: TGTGCCAGTAGTGACATAGCGGGGGTTTCCTACGAGCAGTACTTC. It codes for CASSDIAGVSYEQYF. This sequence joins TRBV19 and TRBJ2-7; TRBD2 matches 9 bases. With V trimmed by 5 bases and J by 1 base, 6 bases remained unmatched. This CDR3 has 15 residues. Germline CDR1 LNHDA, CDR2 SQIVND (reference sequence).

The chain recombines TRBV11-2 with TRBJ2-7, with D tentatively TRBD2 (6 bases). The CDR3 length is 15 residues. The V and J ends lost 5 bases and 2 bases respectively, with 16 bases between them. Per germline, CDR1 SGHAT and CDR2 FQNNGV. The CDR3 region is CASSLGGGKAYEQYF. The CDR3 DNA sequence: TGTGCCAGCAGCCTAGGTGGCGGGAAAGCCTACGAGCAGTACTTC.

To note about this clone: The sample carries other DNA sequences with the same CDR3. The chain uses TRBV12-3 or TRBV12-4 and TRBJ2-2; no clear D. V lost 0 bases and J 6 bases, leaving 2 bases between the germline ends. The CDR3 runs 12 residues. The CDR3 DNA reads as TGTGCCAGCAGTTTAGCCGCCGGGGAGCTGTTTTTT. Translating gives CASSLAAGELFF.

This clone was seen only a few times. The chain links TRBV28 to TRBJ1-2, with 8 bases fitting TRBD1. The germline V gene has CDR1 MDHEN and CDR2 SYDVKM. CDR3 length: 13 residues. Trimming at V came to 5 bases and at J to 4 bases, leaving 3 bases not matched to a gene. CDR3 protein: CASSPGGGYGYTF. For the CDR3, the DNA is TGTGCCAGCAGTCCAGGGGGCGGCTATGGCTACACCTTC.

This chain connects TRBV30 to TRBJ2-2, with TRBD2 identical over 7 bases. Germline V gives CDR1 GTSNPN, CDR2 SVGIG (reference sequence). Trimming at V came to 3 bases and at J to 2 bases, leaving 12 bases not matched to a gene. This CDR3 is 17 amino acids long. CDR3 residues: CAWRPSGGSRNTGELFF. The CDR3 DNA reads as TGTGCCTGGAGACCCTCCGGGGGGTCCCGCAACACCGGGGAGCTGTTTTTT.

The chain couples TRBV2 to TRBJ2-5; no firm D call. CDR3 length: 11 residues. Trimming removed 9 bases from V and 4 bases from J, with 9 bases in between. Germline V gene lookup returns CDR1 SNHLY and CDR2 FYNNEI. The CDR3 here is CARSNTETQYF. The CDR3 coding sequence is TGTGCCAGGAGTAACACAGAGACCCAGTACTTC.

The CDR3 DNA is TGTGCCAGCAGCTTGGTGCGGGAGGTGTCCTACGAGCAGTACTTC. Protein: CASSLVREVSYEQYF. The chain links TRBV5-4 to TRBJ2-7, with TRBD2 matching 8 bases. The CDR3 totals 15 residues. V dropped 0 bases and J dropped 1; count of bases not matched to a gene: 3. The germline V gene has CDR1 SGHNT and CDR2 YYREEE (reference sequence).

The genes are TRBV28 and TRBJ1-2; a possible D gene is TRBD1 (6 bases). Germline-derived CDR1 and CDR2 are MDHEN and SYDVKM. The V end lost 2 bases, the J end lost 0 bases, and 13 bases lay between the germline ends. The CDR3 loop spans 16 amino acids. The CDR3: CASSLGGAGANYGYTF. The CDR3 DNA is TGTGCCAGCAGTTTAGGGGGGGCCGGGGCTAACTATGGCTACACCTTC.

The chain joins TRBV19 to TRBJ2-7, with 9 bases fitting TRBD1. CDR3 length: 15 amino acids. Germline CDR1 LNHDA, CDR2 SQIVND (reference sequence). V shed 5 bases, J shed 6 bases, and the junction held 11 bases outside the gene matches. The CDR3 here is CASSPFAGTGSEQYF. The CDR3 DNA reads TGTGCCAGTAGTCCTTTTGCCGGGACAGGGAGCGAGCAGTACTTC.

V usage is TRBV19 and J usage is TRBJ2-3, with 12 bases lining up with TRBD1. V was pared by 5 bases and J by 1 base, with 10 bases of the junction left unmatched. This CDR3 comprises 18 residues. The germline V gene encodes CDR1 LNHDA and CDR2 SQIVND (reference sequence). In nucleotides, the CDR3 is TGTGCCAGTAGTGGTCTTCCGGGACAGGGGGCGGGCACAGATACGCAGTATTTT. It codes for CASSGLPGQGAGTDTQYF.

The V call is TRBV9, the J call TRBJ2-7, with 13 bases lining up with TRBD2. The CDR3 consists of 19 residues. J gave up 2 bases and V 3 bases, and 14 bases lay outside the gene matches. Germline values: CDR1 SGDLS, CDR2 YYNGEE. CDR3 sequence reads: CASSAPRGLAGKLTYEQYF. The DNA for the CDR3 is TGTGCCAGCAGCGCCCCTCGGGGACTAGCGGGAAAATTAACCTACGAGCAGTACTTC. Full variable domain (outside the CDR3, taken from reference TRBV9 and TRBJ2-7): DSGVTQTPKHLITATGQRVTLRCSPRSGDLSVYWYQQSLDQGLQFLIQYYNGEERAKGNILERFSAQQFPDLHSELNLSSLELGDSALYFCASSAPRGLAGKLTYEQYFGPGTRLTVT.

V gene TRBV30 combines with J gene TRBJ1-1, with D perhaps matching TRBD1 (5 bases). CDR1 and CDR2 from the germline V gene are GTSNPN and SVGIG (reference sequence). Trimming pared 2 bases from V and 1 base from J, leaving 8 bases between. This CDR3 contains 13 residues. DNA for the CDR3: TGTGCCTGGAGTCTGGGGACGAACACTGAAGCTTTCTTT. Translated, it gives CAWSLGTNTEAFF.

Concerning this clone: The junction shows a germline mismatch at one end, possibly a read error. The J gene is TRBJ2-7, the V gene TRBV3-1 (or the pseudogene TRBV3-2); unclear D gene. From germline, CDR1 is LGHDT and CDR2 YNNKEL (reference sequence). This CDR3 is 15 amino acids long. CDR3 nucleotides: TGTGCCAGCAGCCGGATGTTACAGACCTCCGACGAGCAGTACTTC. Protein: CASSRMLQTSDEQYF.

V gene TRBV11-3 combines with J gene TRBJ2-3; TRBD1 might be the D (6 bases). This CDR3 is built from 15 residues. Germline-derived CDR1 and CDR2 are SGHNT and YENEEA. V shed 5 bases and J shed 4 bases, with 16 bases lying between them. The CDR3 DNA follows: TGTGCCAGCAGCCGCCGGGTCTCAGGGGCAGATACGCAGTATTTT. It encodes CASSRRVSGADTQYF.

CDR3 residues: CASSNTGQSYEQYF. The CDR3 DNA sequence: TGTGCCAGCAGCAATACGGGACAGTCCTACGAGCAGTACTTC. J is TRBJ2-7 and V is TRBV28; 7 bases line up with TRBD1. Trimming removed 6 bases from V and 1 base from J; junction bases left unmatched: 6. CDR1 is MDHEN, CDR2 SYDVKM, per germline. The CDR3 runs 14 residues.

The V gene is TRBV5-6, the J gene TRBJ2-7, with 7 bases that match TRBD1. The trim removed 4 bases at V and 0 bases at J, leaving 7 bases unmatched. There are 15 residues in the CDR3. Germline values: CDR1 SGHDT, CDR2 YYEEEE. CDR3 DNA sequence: TGTGCCAGCAGCCCGTGGGGGACAGTCTCCTACGAGCAGTACTTC. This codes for CASSPWGTVSYEQYF.

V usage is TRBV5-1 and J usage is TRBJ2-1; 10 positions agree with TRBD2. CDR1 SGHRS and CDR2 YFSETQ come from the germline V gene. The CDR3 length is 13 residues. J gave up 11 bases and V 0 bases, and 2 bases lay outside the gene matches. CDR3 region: CASSLGTSGKQFF. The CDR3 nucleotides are TGCGCCAGCAGCTTGGGGACTAGCGGTAAGCAGTTCTTC.

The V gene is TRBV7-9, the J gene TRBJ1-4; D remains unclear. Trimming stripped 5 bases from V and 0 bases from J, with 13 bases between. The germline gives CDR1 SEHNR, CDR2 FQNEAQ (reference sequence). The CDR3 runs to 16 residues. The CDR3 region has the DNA TGTGCCAGCAGCCGCAAGGGTACTGCAACTAATGAAAAACTGTTTTTT. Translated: CASSRKGTATNEKLFF.

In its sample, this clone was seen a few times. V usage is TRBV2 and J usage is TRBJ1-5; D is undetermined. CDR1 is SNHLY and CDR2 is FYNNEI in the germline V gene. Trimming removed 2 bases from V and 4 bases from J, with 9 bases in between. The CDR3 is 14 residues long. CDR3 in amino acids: CASSESGRNQPQHF. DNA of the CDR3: TGTGCCAGCAGTGAATCAGGCAGGAATCAGCCCCAGCATTTT.

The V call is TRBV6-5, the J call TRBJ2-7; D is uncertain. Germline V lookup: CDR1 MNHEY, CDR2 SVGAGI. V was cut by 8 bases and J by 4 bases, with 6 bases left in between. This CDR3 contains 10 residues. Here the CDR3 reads CASGQYEQYF. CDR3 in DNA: TGTGCCAGCGGGCAATACGAGCAGTACTTC.

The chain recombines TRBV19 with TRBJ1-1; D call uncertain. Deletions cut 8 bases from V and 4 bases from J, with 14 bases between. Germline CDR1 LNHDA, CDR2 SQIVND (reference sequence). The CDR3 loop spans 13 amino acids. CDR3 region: CASGDTGSTEAFF. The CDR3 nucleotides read TGTGCCAGTGGAGACACGGGCAGCACTGAAGCTTTCTTT.

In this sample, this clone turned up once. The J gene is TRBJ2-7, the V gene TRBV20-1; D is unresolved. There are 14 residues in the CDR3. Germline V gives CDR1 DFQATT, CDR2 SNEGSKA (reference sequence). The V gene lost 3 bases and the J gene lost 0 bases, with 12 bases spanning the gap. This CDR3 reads CSASEQMSSYEQYF. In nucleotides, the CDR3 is TGCAGTGCTAGTGAACAGATGAGCTCCTACGAGCAGTACTTC.

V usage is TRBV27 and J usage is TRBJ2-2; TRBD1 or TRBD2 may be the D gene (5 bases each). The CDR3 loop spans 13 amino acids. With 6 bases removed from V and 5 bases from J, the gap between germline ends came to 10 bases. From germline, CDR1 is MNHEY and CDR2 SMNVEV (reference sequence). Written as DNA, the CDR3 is TGTGCCAGCAGACCCTGGGGGACCGGGGAGCTGTTTTTT. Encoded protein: CASRPWGTGELFF.

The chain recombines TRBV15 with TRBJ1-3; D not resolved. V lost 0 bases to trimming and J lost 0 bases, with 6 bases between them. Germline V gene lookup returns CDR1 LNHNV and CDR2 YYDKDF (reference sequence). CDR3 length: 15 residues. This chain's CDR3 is CATSRDRYSGNTIYF. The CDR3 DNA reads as TGTGCCACCAGCAGAGACAGGTACTCTGGAAACACCATATATTTT.

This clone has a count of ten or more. The CDR3 sequence: CAWKRSTYEQYF. In DNA form, the CDR3 reads TGTGCCTGGAAACGCTCAACCTACGAGCAGTACTTC. The V and J genes are TRBV30 and TRBJ2-7, with D unresolved. Trimming removed 4 bases at V and 2 bases at J, with 9 bases between. CDR1 and CDR2 (germline): GTSNPN, SVGIG (reference sequence). The CDR3 covers 12 residues.